This T cell receptor beta chain was sequenced in a study of blood T cell repertoires in COVID-19. Study at large: Acute and convalescent COVID-19 samples came from the United States, Italy and Spain.

Everyone who took part was roughly 18 to 89 years old, and they came from about two dozen US areas. Which cohort a participant joined came from the clinical history participants gave. This clone was picked up a small number of times. The germline CDR1 and CDR2 sequences are SGHVS and FQNEAQ. V was trimmed by 8 bases and J by 7 bases, leaving 18 bases between them. There are 14 residues in the CDR3. As processed by the authors: Reference gene primer amplification in the assay estimated nucleated cell counts. Using immunoSEQ multiplex PCR, the repertoire was profiled, and TCRdb retains in-frame clones only, with some absent. For V, J and clone size, that table is used; D and trimming come from the DNA. The sample has more than 200,000 clones, 75% to 90% seen once.

The chain joins TRBV7-8 to TRBJ1-5, with D possibly TRBD1 on 5 matching bases. Material: PBMCs or T cells enriched from blood (not recorded which). The TCR was taken from a woman in her twenties or thirties who had been exposed to COVID-19. The CDR3 loop is CASRPRGMGQPQHF. The CDR3 nucleotides are TGTGCCAGCCGGCCGCGGGGCATGGGACAGCCCCAGCATTTT.